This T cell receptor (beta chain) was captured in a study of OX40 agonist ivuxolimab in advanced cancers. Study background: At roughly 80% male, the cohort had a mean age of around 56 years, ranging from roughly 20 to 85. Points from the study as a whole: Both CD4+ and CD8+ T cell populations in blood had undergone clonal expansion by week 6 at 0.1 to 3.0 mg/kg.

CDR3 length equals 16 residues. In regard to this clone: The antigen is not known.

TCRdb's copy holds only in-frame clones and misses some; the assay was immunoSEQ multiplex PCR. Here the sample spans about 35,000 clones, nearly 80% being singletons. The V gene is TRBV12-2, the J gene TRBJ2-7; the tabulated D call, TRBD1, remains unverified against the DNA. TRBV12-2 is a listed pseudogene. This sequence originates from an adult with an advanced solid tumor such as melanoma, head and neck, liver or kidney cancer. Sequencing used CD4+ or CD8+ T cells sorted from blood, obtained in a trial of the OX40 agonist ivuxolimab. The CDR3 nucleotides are TGTGCAAGTCGCTTACTTACCGGGACACATCTTTACGAGCAGTACTTC. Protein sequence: CASRLLTGTHLYEQYF.